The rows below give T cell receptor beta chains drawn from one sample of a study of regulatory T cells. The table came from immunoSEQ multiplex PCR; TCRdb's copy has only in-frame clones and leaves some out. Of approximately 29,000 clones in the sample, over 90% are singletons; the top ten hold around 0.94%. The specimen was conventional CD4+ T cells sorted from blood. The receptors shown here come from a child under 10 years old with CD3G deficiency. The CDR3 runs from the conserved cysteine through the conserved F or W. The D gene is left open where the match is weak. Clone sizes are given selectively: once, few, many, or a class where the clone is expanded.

CDR3 protein: CASSFGRGLGYEQYF
CDR3 DNA: TGTGCCAGCAGTTTTGGTCGCGGGTTGGGCTACGAGCAGTACTTC
clone size: NA
D gene: NA
J gene: TRBJ2-7
V gene: TRBV28

CDR3 protein: CASSSPGTGPWEQYF
CDR3 DNA: TGTGCCAGCAGTTCGCCCGGGACAGGACCTTGGGAGCAGTACTTC
clone size: NA
D gene: TRBD1
J gene: TRBJ2-7
V gene: TRBV28

CDR3 protein: CASSPTSGTSGETQYF
CDR3 DNA: TGTGCCAGCAGTCCGACTAGCGGTACCTCTGGAGAGACCCAGTACTTC
clone size: NA
D gene: TRBD2
J gene: TRBJ2-5
V gene: TRBV28

CDR3 protein: CAWSGFGTGVVEHNSPLHF
CDR3 DNA: TGTGCCTGGAGTGGTTTTGGGACAGGGGTTGTAGAGCATAATTCACCCCTCCACTTT
clone size: NA
D gene: TRBD1
J gene: TRBJ1-6
V gene: TRBV30

CDR3 protein: CASSLEGETGELFF
CDR3 DNA: TGCGCCAGCAGCTTGGAGGGGGAAACCGGGGAGCTGTTTTTT
clone size: NA
D gene: NA
J gene: TRBJ2-2
V gene: TRBV5-1

CDR3 protein: CASRDSGANVLTF
CDR3 DNA: TGTGCCAGCAGAGATTCCGGGGCCAACGTCCTGACTTTC
clone size: NA
D gene: NA
J gene: TRBJ2-6
V gene: TRBV7-8

CDR3 protein: CASSLVRGRGYGYTF
CDR3 DNA: TGTGCCAGCAGTTTAGTGAGGGGGCGCGGCTATGGCTACACCTTC
clone size: NA
D gene: TRBD1
J gene: TRBJ1-2
V gene: TRBV28

CDR3 protein: CASREGGRGPDTQYF
CDR3 DNA: TGTGCCAGCAGGGAAGGCGGGAGGGGCCCAGATACGCAGTATTTT
clone size: once
D gene: TRBD2
J gene: TRBJ2-3
V gene: TRBV28

CDR3 protein: CASSLLRGGDHTDTQYF
CDR3 DNA: TGTGCCAGCAGCTTATTACGGGGAGGAGACCACACAGATACGCAGTATTTT
clone size: NA
D gene: NA
J gene: TRBJ2-3
V gene: TRBV7-9

CDR3 protein: CASSLSDTQYF
CDR3 DNA: TGTGCCAGCAGCTTATCAGATACGCAGTATTTT
clone size: NA
D gene: NA
J gene: TRBJ2-3
V gene: TRBV7-9

CDR3 protein: CASSKAASSGNTIYF
CDR3 DNA: TGTGCCAGCAGCAAGGCAGCATCCTCTGGAAACACCATATATTTT
clone size: NA
D gene: NA
J gene: TRBJ1-3
V gene: TRBV28

CDR3 protein: CASSPMANGEQFF
CDR3 DNA: TGTGCCAGCAGCCCCATGGCGAATGGTGAGCAGTTCTTC
clone size: NA
D gene: NA
J gene: TRBJ2-1
V gene: TRBV7-8

CDR3 protein: CASSWGRASGRFDYNEQFF
CDR3 DNA: TGTGCCAGCAGTTGGGGCCGTGCTAGCGGGAGGTTCGACTACAATGAGCAGTTCTTC
clone size: NA
D gene: TRBD2
J gene: TRBJ2-1
V gene: TRBV28

CDR3 protein: CASRDRQYNEQFF
CDR3 DNA: TGTGCCAGCAGGGATAGACAGTACAATGAGCAGTTCTTC
clone size: once
D gene: NA
J gene: TRBJ2-1
V gene: TRBV6-1

CDR3 protein: CASSRSPGQGDYGYTF
CDR3 DNA: TGTGCCAGCAGTCGGAGTCCGGGACAGGGGGACTATGGCTACACCTTC
clone size: NA
D gene: TRBD1
J gene: TRBJ1-2
V gene: TRBV28

CDR3 protein: CASSLKGTERAEAFF
CDR3 DNA: TGTGCCAGCAGTTTAAAGGGTACGGAAAGGGCTGAAGCTTTCTTT
clone size: NA
D gene: NA
J gene: TRBJ1-1
V gene: TRBV28

CDR3 protein: CASSDRWGIADQAKNIQYF
CDR3 DNA: TGTGCCAGCAGTGATCGGTGGGGGATAGCGGACCAAGCCAAAAACATTCAGTACTTC
clone size: NA
D gene: NA
J gene: TRBJ2-4
V gene: TRBV6-1

CDR3 protein: CAISESLGYEQYF
CDR3 DNA: TGTGCCATCAGTGAGTCGCTCGGGTACGAGCAGTACTTC
clone size: NA
D gene: NA
J gene: TRBJ2-7
V gene: TRBV10-3

CDR3 protein: CASSSLLGFSNQPQHF
CDR3 DNA: TGTGCCAGCAGTTCCCTGCTTGGGTTTAGCAATCAGCCCCAGCATTTT
clone size: NA
D gene: NA
J gene: TRBJ1-5
V gene: TRBV28

CDR3 protein: CASSLRPATAYGYTF
CDR3 DNA: TGTGCCAGCAGTCTGAGACCCGCGACAGCCTATGGCTACACCTTC
clone size: NA
D gene: NA
J gene: TRBJ1-2
V gene: TRBV28

CDR3 protein: CASSPGFESPLHF
CDR3 DNA: TGTGCCAGCAGCCCAGGGTTTGAGTCACCCCTCCACTTT
clone size: NA
D gene: NA
J gene: TRBJ1-6
V gene: TRBV7-8

CDR3 protein: CASSEALYIPRGVRHF
CDR3 DNA: TGTGCCAGCAGTGAAGCCCTGTACATTCCCAGGGGCGTCCGTCACTTC
clone size: NA
D gene: NA
J gene: TRBJ2-7
V gene: TRBV6-1

CDR3 protein: CASSFGLSPSGSFGDEQFF
CDR3 DNA: TGTGCCAGCAGCTTCGGACTTTCGCCTAGCGGGAGTTTTGGGGATGAGCAGTTCTTC
clone size: NA
D gene: TRBD2
J gene: TRBJ2-1
V gene: TRBV7-9

CDR3 protein: CASSFSVGTDTQYF
CDR3 DNA: TGTGCCAGCAGTTTCTCCGTCGGCACAGATACGCAGTATTTT
clone size: few
D gene: NA
J gene: TRBJ2-3
V gene: TRBV7-9

CDR3 protein: CASSKETGSGANVLTF
CDR3 DNA: TGTGCCAGCAGCAAAGAAACAGGCTCTGGGGCCAACGTCCTGACTTTC
clone size: NA
D gene: NA
J gene: TRBJ2-6
V gene: TRBV21-1

CDR3 protein: CASALGGRDRVWDEQFF
CDR3 DNA: TGTGCCAGCGCCCTTGGGGGTCGGGACAGGGTGTGGGATGAGCAGTTCTTC
clone size: NA
D gene: TRBD1
J gene: TRBJ2-1
V gene: TRBV28